The entry that follows covers one T cell receptor beta chain sequence. What this receptor recognizes is not known. This sample was taken from a study of T cells expressing NK-cell markers (TCRdb year 2020). Concerning the study at large: Fewer than ten donors provided sorted CD3+CD56+NKG2C+, CD3+CD56+NKG2C- and CD3+CD56-NKG2C+ T-cell subsets, whose TCR beta-chain repertoires were profiled. Seven of the eight sequenced donors were HCMV-seropositive and one was HCMV-seronegative. The eight sequenced donors were randomly selected healthy volunteers, three men and five women. Libraries were sequenced as 2 x 150 bp reads on Illumina HiSeq 2000/2500, MiSeq or NextSeq. Paper-wide results and their limitations: Whether the expanded NKG2C-expressing T cell clones were specific for HCMV antigens was left unclear. Those dominant clonotypes were again the most abundant among CD3+CD56-NKG2C+ cells in a handful of donors, at roughly 28.3-65%. For roughly 6 donors, the dominant CD3+CD56+NKG2C+ clonotypes were among the top 10 CD8+ clonotypes and accounted for about 1.0-7.5% of CD8+ T cells.

HCMV serostatus was determined by detecting HCMV-specific IgG in serum with a commercial ELISA kit. Peripheral blood mononuclear cells were isolated from blood by Ficoll density gradient centrifugation. CDR1 SEHNR and CDR2 FQNEAQ were looked up in the germline V gene (reference sequence). Taken from cysteine to phenylalanine, the CDR3 has 16 residues. No DNA accompanies this entry. Data came from an Illumina HiSeq 2000. TCR beta cDNA libraries were made by 5'RACE template switching that added a universal primer site and unique molecular identifiers. cDNA synthesis was primed from the TCR beta constant segment and was followed by two successive PCR amplification steps. From the authors' description of their analysis: MIGEC handled demultiplexing of the reads and grouping by UMI, while MiTCR was used to assemble and quantify clonotypes. To exclude erroneous sequences, only TCR cDNA sequences supported by at least two reads were retained. The tcR package was used for downstream repertoire analysis, with clonotypes matched between fractions based on CDR3 nucleotide sequence plus V segment. VDJmatch was used to annotate antigen specificity against VDJdb, with one amino acid substitution in CDR3 permitted. Once TCRdb had reprocessed the reads, it stored one entry per CDR3 protein sequence and supplied no DNA. TCRdb's processing, not the authors', yielded these V and J calls. This sample's table has entries for 120,000 to 150,000 distinct CDR3 sequences. Roughly an eighth of the sample is held by the ten biggest clonotypes.

This receptor was identified in a man younger than 30 in good health. Donor details come from another sample of the same person, matched by shared clones. Recombination joined TRBV7-9 with TRBJ2-2; the D call from TCRdb, TRBD1, cannot be confirmed without DNA. Sequencing was carried out using blood T cells: a sorted CD56 or NKG2C T cell subset, CD4+ or CD8+ T cells, or bulk PBMC T cells (not recorded which). CDR3 loop: CASSPRASGATGELFF.